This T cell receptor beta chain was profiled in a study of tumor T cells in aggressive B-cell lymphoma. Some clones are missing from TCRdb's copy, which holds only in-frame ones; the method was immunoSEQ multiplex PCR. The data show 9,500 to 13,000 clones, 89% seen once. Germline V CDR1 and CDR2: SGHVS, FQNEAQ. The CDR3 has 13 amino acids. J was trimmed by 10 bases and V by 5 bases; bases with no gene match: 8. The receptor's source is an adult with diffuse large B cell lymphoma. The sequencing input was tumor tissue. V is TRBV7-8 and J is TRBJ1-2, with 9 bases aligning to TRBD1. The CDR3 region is CASSAGTGIIYTF. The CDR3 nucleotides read TGTGCCAGCAGCGCCGGGACAGGGATCATCTACACCTTC.